These 13 T cell receptor beta chains originate from one sample sequenced in a study of T cells in Graves' hyperthyroidism and ophthalmopathy. From RNA transcripts, TCR beta CDR3 regions were amplified. Using the HTBI primer set, a first-round RT-PCR was run on the TCR CDR3. TCRdb itself ran the multiplex PCR reads through MiXCR, one entry per CDR3 protein. In the table there are under 400,000 distinct CDR3 sequences, around 18% of which are singletons. Specimen: blood. The receptors derive from a middle-aged woman with Graves' ophthalmopathy.

This clonotype has ten or more counts. The rearrangement links TRBV7-3 to TRBJ1-2; TRBD1 is a possible D gene (5 bases). The V gene's germline CDR1 is SGHTA and CDR2 FQGTGA. The V end was cut by 5 bases, the J end by 2 bases, with 15 bases between. The CDR3 is 15 amino acids. The CDR3 region is CASSVRGQLNYGYTF. Written as DNA, the CDR3 is TGTGCCAGCAGCGTTAGGGGTCAGTTGAACTATGGCTACACCTTC.

This clonotype was counted ten times or more. This chain uses TRBV4-3 with TRBJ1-1, with a tentative D call TRBD1 (5 bases). The V end was cut by 1 base, the J end by 5 bases, with 14 bases between. Germline V CDR1 and CDR2: LGHNA, YSLEER. This CDR3 is built from 15 residues. CDR3 coding DNA: TGCGCCAGCAGCCAAGTCCCCCCAGGGATGACTGAAGCTTTCTTT. Protein sequence: CASSQVPPGMTEAFF.

There are many counts of this clonotype. The rearrangement links TRBV29-1 to TRBJ2-7; 9 nucleotides match TRBD2. The V gene's germline CDR1 is SQVTM and CDR2 ANQGSEA. There are 12 residues in the CDR3. The ends lost 7 bases at V and 6 bases at J; junction bases unmatched: 7. CDR3 protein: CSGLAGRGEQYF. CDR3 in DNA: TGCAGCGGGCTAGCGGGGAGGGGCGAGCAGTACTTC.

This clonotype was seen more than once but under ten times. The CDR3 sequence is CSVQPGSGYEQYF. CDR3 nucleotides: TGCAGCGTTCAGCCCGGATCGGGATACGAGCAGTACTTC. The chain couples TRBV29-1 to TRBJ2-7; D perhaps matches TRBD2 (5 bases). Deletions cut 5 bases from V and 4 bases from J, with 15 bases between. The CDR3 length is 13 residues. CDR1 is SQVTM and CDR2 is ANQGSEA in the germline V gene.

This clonotype appeared many times. The genes are TRBV27 and TRBJ2-2; D may be TRBD1 or TRBD2 (6 bases each). The length of the CDR3 is 17 residues. The V gene lost 2 bases and the J gene lost 1 base, with 14 bases spanning the gap. Germline V gene sequence: CDR1 MNHEY, CDR2 SMNVEV (reference sequence). The CDR3 DNA is TGTGCCAGCAGTTTACTCGGGGGACATCTGAACACCGGGGAGCTGTTTTTT. Translated, it gives CASSLLGGHLNTGELFF.

The J gene is TRBJ2-7, the V gene TRBV20-1; D ambiguous. Germline V lookup: CDR1 DFQATT, CDR2 SNEGSKA (reference sequence). V lost 6 bases to trimming and J lost 5 bases, with 17 bases between them. The CDR3 runs to 13 residues. CDR3 in amino acids: CSATGPPGDEQYF. The CDR3 bases are TGCAGTGCCACCGGGCCCCCTGGGGACGAGCAGTACTTC.

Many counts were recorded for this clonotype. A much larger clone differs by one base, so this may be a read error. The genes are TRBV2 and TRBJ2-4; D is possibly TRBD1 or TRBD2 (5 bases each). This CDR3 comprises 12 residues. Trimming shortened V by 6 bases and J by 12 bases, and 15 bases separated the two germline ends. Germline V lookup: CDR1 SNHLY, CDR2 FYNNEI. The CDR3 bases are TGTGCCAGCAGCGCCGGGACCTCGGCTCAGTACTTC. Its protein is CASSAGTSAQYF.

This clonotype was seen ten or more times. The V call is TRBV2, the J call TRBJ1-2, with 7 bases matching TRBD1. Germline assignment: CDR1 SNHLY and CDR2 FYNNEI. Trimming removed 6 bases from V and 1 base from J; junction bases left unmatched: 14. This CDR3 has 17 residues. CDR3 DNA: TGTGCCAGCAGGAAAGGGGACAGCACGAGTGGTAACTATGGCTACACCTTC. Translated: CASRKGDSTSGNYGYTF.

A few counts support this clonotype. The chain joins TRBV2 to TRBJ1-6; D is unresolved. V was pared by 4 bases and J by 0 bases, with 7 bases between. This CDR3 is 15 amino acids long. Germline V gene lookup returns CDR1 SNHLY and CDR2 FYNNEI. CDR3 DNA sequence: TGTGCCAGCAGTGGAGGGAGCTCCTATAATTCACCCCTCCACTTT. This codes for CASSGGSSYNSPLHF.

This clonotype showed up many times. The chain has TRBV11-2 and TRBJ2-4, with D possibly matching TRBD2 (6 bases). V was clipped by 5 bases and J by 6 bases, with 23 bases between them. CDR3 length equals 17 residues. Germline V CDR1 and CDR2: SGHAT, FQNNGV. CDR3 sequence: CASSQIVGRGLGNIQYF. The CDR3 DNA reads as TGTGCCAGCAGCCAAATAGTAGGGCGGGGTCTGGGAAACATTCAGTACTTC.

This clonotype was detected many times. J is TRBJ1-5 and V is TRBV12-3 or TRBV12-4; 7 nucleotides line up with TRBD1. V lost 5 bases to trimming and J lost 6 bases; unmatched junction nucleotides: 10. CDR3 length: 15 amino acids. The CDR3 protein is CASSDDRDVGQPQHF. Written as DNA, the CDR3 is TGTGCCAGCAGTGACGACAGGGACGTTGGTCAGCCCCAGCATTTT.

Ten or more counts support this clonotype. V is TRBV5-1 and J is TRBJ1-2, with 10 bases aligning to TRBD1. CDR3 length: 16 amino acids. CDR1 is SGHRS and CDR2 is YFSETQ in the germline V gene. V lost 4 bases and J lost 1; bases outside the gene matches: 7. CDR3 DNA: TGCGCCAGCAGCCGCGGGACAGGGGAAATTAACTATGGCTACACCTTC. It is translated as CASSRGTGEINYGYTF.

This clonotype was counted ten times or more. J is TRBJ2-7 and V is TRBV20-1; D not resolved. The CDR3 length is 13 residues. V was trimmed by 2 bases and J by 2 bases, leaving 10 bases between them. Germline V gene data show CDR1 as DFQATT and CDR2 as SNEGSKA (reference sequence). This chain's CDR3 is CSARTGHPYEQYF. The CDR3 coding sequence is TGCAGTGCTAGAACGGGCCATCCCTACGAGCAGTACTTC.